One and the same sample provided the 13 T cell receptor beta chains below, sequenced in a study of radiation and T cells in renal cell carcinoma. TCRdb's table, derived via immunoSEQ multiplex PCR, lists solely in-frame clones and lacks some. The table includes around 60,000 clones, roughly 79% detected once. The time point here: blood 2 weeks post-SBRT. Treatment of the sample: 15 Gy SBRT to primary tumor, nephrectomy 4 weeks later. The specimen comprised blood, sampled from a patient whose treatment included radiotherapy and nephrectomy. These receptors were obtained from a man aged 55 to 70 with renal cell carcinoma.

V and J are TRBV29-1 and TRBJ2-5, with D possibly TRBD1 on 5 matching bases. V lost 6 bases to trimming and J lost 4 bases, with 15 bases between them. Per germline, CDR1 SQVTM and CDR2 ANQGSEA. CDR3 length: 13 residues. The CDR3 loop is CSVGRKGIETQYF. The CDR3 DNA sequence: TGCAGCGTGGGGCGTAAGGGGATAGAGACCCAGTACTTC.

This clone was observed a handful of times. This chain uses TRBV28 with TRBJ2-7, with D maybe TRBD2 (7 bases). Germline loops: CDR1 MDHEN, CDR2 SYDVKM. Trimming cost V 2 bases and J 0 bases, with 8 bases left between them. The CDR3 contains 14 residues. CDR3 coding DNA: TGTGCCAGCAGTTTAGCGGGGGCCTCCTACGAGCAGTACGTC. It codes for CASSLAGASYEQYV.

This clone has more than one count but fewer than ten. CDR3 sequence (DNA): TGTGCCAGCAGCCTTGGGACAGGGGAATCTTCACCCCTCCACTTT. It codes for CASSLGTGESSPLHF. This chain uses TRBV13 with TRBJ1-6; the match to TRBD1 covers 10 bases. Germline CDR1 PRHDT, CDR2 FYEKMQ (reference sequence). The CDR3 runs to 15 residues. Losses at the gene ends were 5 bases for V and 9 bases for J; bases not matched to a gene: 7.

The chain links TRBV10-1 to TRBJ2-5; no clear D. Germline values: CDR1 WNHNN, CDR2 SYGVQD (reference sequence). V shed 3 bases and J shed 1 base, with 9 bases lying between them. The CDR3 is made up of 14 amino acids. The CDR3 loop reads CASSDRLAQETQYF. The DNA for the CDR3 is TGCGCCAGCAGTGACCGCTTAGCCCAAGAGACCCAGTACTTC.

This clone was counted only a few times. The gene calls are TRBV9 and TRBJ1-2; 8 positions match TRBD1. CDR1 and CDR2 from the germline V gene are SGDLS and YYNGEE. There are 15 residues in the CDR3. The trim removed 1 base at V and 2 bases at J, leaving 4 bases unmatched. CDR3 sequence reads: CASSVSGGWNYGYTF. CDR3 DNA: TGTGCCAGCAGCGTATCAGGGGGCTGGAACTATGGCTACACCTTC. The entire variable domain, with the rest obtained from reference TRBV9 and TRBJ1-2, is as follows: DSGVTQTPKHLITATGQRVTLRCSPRSGDLSVYWYQQSLDQGLQFLIQYYNGEERAKGNILERFSAQQFPDLHSELNLSSLELGDSALYFCASSVSGGWNYGYTFGSGTRLTVV.

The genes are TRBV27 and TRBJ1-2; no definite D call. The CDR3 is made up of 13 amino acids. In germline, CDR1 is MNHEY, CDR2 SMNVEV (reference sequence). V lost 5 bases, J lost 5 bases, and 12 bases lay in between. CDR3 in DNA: TGTGCCAGCAGTCTTGGACGGGGATATGGCTACACCTTC. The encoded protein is CASSLGRGYGYTF.

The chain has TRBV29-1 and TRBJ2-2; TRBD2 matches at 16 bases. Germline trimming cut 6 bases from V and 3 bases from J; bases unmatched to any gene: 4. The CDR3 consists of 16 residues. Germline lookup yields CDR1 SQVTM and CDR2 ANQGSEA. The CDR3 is CSVGLAGGPDTGELFF. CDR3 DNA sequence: TGCAGCGTGGGACTAGCGGGGGGGCCGGACACCGGGGAGCTGTTTTTT.

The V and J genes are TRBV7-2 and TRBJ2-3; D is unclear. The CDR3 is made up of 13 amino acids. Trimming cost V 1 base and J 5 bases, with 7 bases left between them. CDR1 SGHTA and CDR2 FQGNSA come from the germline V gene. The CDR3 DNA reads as TGTGCCAGCAGCTTAGGTGGGGAAGATACGCAGTATTTT. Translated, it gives CASSLGGEDTQYF.

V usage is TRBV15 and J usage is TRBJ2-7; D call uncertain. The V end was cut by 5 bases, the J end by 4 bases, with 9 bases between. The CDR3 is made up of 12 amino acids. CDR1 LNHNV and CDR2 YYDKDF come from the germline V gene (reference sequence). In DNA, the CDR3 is TGTGCCACCAGCGTATACCCTTACGAGCAGTACGTC. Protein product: CATSVYPYEQYV.

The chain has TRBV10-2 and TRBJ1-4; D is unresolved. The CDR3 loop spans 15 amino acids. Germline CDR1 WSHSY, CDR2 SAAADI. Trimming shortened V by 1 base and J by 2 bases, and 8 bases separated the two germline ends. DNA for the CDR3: TGCGCCAGCAGTGAGTTAGGGTGGACTAATGAAAAACTGTTTTTT. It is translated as CASSELGWTNEKLFF.

This CDR3 reads CASSPGAGQPTGPQHF. DNA of the CDR3: TGTGCCAGTAGTCCCGGGGCCGGGCAGCCGACCGGGCCCCAGCATTTT. J is TRBJ1-5 and V is TRBV19; a weak D match, TRBD1 (5 bases). Germline CDR1 LNHDA, CDR2 SQIVND (reference sequence). This CDR3 comprises 16 residues. Trimming took off 5 bases at V and 9 bases at J, with 23 bases between the two ends.

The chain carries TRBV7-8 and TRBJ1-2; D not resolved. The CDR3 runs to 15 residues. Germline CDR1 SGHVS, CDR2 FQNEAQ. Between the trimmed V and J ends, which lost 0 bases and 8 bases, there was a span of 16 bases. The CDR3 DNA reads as TGTGCCAGCAGCTTAGCGGCGGTTGGAGGGAGCGGCTACACCTTC. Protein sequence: CASSLAAVGGSGYTF.

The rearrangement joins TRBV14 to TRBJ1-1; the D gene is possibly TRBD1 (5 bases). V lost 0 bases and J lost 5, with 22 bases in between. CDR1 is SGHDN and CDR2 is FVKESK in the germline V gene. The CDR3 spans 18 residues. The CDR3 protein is CASSQDLGVVSRFTEAFF. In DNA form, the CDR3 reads TGTGCCAGCAGCCAAGATTTAGGGGTGGTCTCCCGTTTTACTGAAGCTTTCTTT.